The 13 T cell receptor beta chains below were found in one sample sequenced in a study of shared clonotypes between healthy human individuals. Profiled with immunoSEQ multiplex PCR; TCRdb holds only in-frame clones, not every one. This table holds approximately 640,000 clones, 72% found once. Specimen: memory CD4+ T cells sorted from blood. This sample's subset: CD45RA-negative fraction. These receptors were obtained from a woman aged 30 to 39 in good health.

The chain couples TRBV10-2 to TRBJ2-7, with 9 bases aligning to TRBD2. V trimming: 6 bases; J trimming: 11 bases; junction bases outside the gene matches: 11. CDR3 length equals 13 residues. Per germline, CDR1 WSHSY and CDR2 SAAADI. CDR3 DNA sequence: TGCGCCAGCAGGGGGGCGGGAGGGGCGGAAGAGTACTTC. It codes for CASRGAGGAEEYF.

The J gene is TRBJ2-5, the V gene TRBV28, with D perhaps TRBD2 (5 bases). Germline V gene sequence: CDR1 MDHEN, CDR2 SYDVKM. This CDR3 region has 15 residues. The ends were cut back, 6 bases at V and 2 bases at J, with 16 bases in the middle. The CDR3 DNA reads TGTGCCAGCAGAAGGGCTCGGTGGACTCAAGAGACCCAGTACTTC. Translating it yields CASRRARWTQETQYF.

This chain connects TRBV29-1 to TRBJ2-6; 8 bases agree with TRBD2. The CDR3 runs 15 residues. The junction had 4 bases not matched to a gene; V was cut back by 6 bases and J by 0 bases. Per germline, CDR1 SQVTM and CDR2 ANQGSEA. CDR3: CSVAGGLSGANVLTF. The DNA of the CDR3 is TGCAGCGTCGCGGGAGGTCTCTCTGGGGCCAACGTCCTGACTTTC.

This clone was detected once. This chain uses TRBV5-1 with TRBJ1-2; 9 positions match TRBD1. The CDR3 runs 13 residues. Germline loops: CDR1 SGHRS, CDR2 YFSETQ. The V gene end was trimmed by 4 bases and the J gene end by 5 bases; junction bases not matched to a gene: 3. CDR3 DNA: TGCGCCAGCAGCGAGGGACAGGGATATGGCTACACCTTC. It translates to CASSEGQGYGYTF.

The chain couples TRBV15 to TRBJ2-3; no reliable D call. V lost 0 bases, J lost 0 bases, and 7 bases lay in between. The V gene's germline CDR1 is LNHNV and CDR2 YYDKDF (reference sequence). The CDR3 is made up of 15 amino acids. This CDR3 reads CATSRDLRSTDTQYF. The CDR3 nucleotides are TGTGCCACCAGCAGAGATTTGCGGAGCACAGATACGCAGTATTTT. Using reference TRBV15 and TRBJ2-3 for the parts outside the CDR3, the full variable domain is DAMVIQNPRYQVTQFGKPVTLSCSQTLNHNVMYWYQQKSSQAPKLLFHYYDKDFNNEADTPDNFQSRRPNTSFCFLDIRSPGLGDTAMYLCATSRDLRSTDTQYFGPGTRLTVL.

The chain joins TRBV7-3 to TRBJ1-1; D may be TRBD1 (5 bases). Germline loops: CDR1 SGHTA, CDR2 FQGTGA. The CDR3 loop spans 13 amino acids. Trimming removed 3 bases from V and 4 bases from J, with 9 bases in between. The CDR3 region is CASSFQGGTEAFF. CDR3 DNA: TGTGCCAGCAGCTTTCAGGGAGGCACTGAAGCTTTCTTT.

V usage is TRBV4-2 and J usage is TRBJ2-6; 8 positions agree with TRBD2. J gave up 2 bases and V 1 base, and 4 bases lay outside the gene matches. The V gene's germline CDR1 is LGHNA and CDR2 YNFKEQ. The CDR3 is 17 amino acids. The CDR3 protein is CASSQGGTSTGANVLTF. Written as DNA, the CDR3 is TGTGCCAGCAGCCAAGGGGGGACTAGTACTGGGGCCAACGTCCTGACTTTC.

This clone showed up just a few times. This chain uses TRBV2 with TRBJ2-7; 11 bases fit TRBD1. This CDR3 is 14 amino acids long. The germline CDR1 and CDR2 sequences are SNHLY and FYNNEI. Losses at the gene ends were 6 bases for V and 4 bases for J; bases not matched to a gene: 5. CDR3 DNA sequence: TGTGCCAGCAGGGGGACAGGGGGGAGGTACGAGCAGTACTTC. This sequence encodes CASRGTGGRYEQYF.

The chain employs TRBV27 and TRBJ2-1; TRBD2 matches 11 bases. In germline, CDR1 is MNHEY, CDR2 SMNVEV (reference sequence). The CDR3 contains 15 residues. With 3 bases clipped from V and 4 bases from J, the junction kept 2 bases outside the gene matches. As DNA, the CDR3 is TGTGCCAGCAGTTTCACTAGCGGGAGTTACAATGAGCAGTTCTTC. Its protein is CASSFTSGSYNEQFF.

The rearrangement uses TRBV10-1 and TRBJ2-7, with TRBD1 matching 8 bases. The CDR3 consists of 17 residues. V shed 4 bases, J shed 5 bases, and the junction held 16 bases outside the gene matches. Germline V lookup: CDR1 WNHNN, CDR2 SYGVQD (reference sequence). CDR3 in DNA: TGCGCCAGCAGTGGGGTAGGGATTGGGCAGGGGGCCGACGAGCAGTACTTC. It codes for CASSGVGIGQGADEQYF.

The V and J genes are TRBV5-6 and TRBJ2-5; a weak D match, TRBD1 (6 bases). With 2 bases removed from V and 4 bases from J, the gap between germline ends came to 15 bases. CDR3 size: 15 residues. Germline values: CDR1 SGHDT, CDR2 YYEEEE. The CDR3 region is CASSFFQGSGETQYF. The CDR3 DNA reads as TGTGCCAGCAGCTTCTTCCAGGGGAGTGGAGAGACCCAGTACTTC.

The rearrangement joins TRBV28 to TRBJ2-3, with 8 bases matching TRBD2. Germline V CDR1 and CDR2: MDHEN, SYDVKM. CDR3 size: 14 residues. The V and J ends lost 5 bases and 2 bases, in that order; junction bases with no gene match: 3. Here the CDR3 DNA reads TGTGCCAGCAGTCGGGGGGGCTTCACAGATACGCAGTATTTT. Protein: CASSRGGFTDTQYF.

A word on this clone: This sample also contains other DNA sequences that code for the same CDR3. This rearrangement joins TRBV5-1 to TRBJ2-1; 11 bases fit TRBD2. Trimming removed 7 bases from V and 0 bases from J; junction bases left unmatched: 6. Germline CDR1 and CDR2: SGHRS and YFSETQ. The CDR3 consists of 16 residues. Here the CDR3 reads CASSGTSGSSYNEQFF. DNA for the CDR3: TGCGCCAGCTCAGGGACTAGCGGAAGCTCCTACAATGAGCAGTTCTTC.